The TCR gamma chain under discussion was sequenced for a study of fetal and pediatric gammadelta thymocytes (dated by TCRdb to between 2021 and 2023). Regarding the study in general: Previously published data and newly generated, unpublished data were combined in the bulk gammadelta thymocyte repertoires, which were used to strengthen a single-cell study of gammadelta thymocyte development. A total of roughly 10 subjects, comprising 3 fetal thymus donors and 7 pediatric thymus donors, were covered by the bulk gammadelta thymocyte repertoire set. Unpublished data were combined with previously published data (refs 27,28) to make up the bulk gammadelta thymocyte repertoires. To increase subject numbers and strengthen the CDR3 publicity analysis, bulk TCR repertoire data were added.

This clone appeared a few times. Its antigen has not been determined. This likely traces to a read error, being one base from a far larger clone. Other nucleotide sequences from this sample produce the same CDR3. Counted from cysteine to phenylalanine, this CDR3 has 17 amino acids. Only the CDR3 DNA is retained, 51 bases long and in frame from the first base. V and J are trimmed by 8 bases and 0 bases, and the gene matches miss 13 bases of the junction. Study-level results and caveats: Compared with post-natal repertoires, fetal gammadelta thymocyte repertoires were previously reported to be enriched for TRDV2, TRGV8 and TRGV9 usage, low N additions and public CDR3s.

Thymocytes were stained with Zombie NIR viability dye and antibodies against CD3 (UCHT1), TCRgammadelta (11F2), TCRVgamma9 (IMMU360) and TCRVdelta2 (IMMU389). Bulk TRD and TRG CDR3 repertoires were generated separately from sorted Vgamma9Vdelta2 and nonVgamma9Vdelta2 gammadelta thymocytes of human fetal and pediatric thymuses. Children undergoing cardiac surgery in Belgium were the source of the pediatric thymus tissue. The pediatric thymus donors in the study ranged in age from about 1 to 11 years. Thymic cell suspensions from fetal and post-natal thymuses were prepared as previously described. CD3+ gammadeltaTCR+ Vgamma9+ Vdelta2+ cells were sorted as Vgamma9Vdelta2 thymocytes. Cells were sorted on a FACS Aria III cell sorter (BD Biosciences). Sequenced on an Illumina MiSeq. Per the authors' processing: To analyze publicity, the Vgamma9Vdelta2 and nonVgamma9Vdelta2 bulk CDR3 files from each subject were merged so that every subject had one combined repertoire. CDR3 publicity was scored from 0 to 19 by checking each amino acid sequence across 9 single-cell datasets and approximately 10 bulk repertoires, using base R and dplyr. TCRdb processed the public reads again with the CATT caller, after which rows with matching DNA were combined. TCRdb, rather than the study authors, made the V and J calls. This sample gives 500 to 650 gamma-chain clones in total; 1.3% of them show up just once. Jointly, the top ten make up about 11% of the sample.

The specimen was Vgamma9Vdelta2 gamma-delta T cells from the thymus. Reading the label with the study, this specimen's cell subset or site is: sorted CD3+gammadeltaTCR+Vgamma9+Vdelta2+ thymocytes. The V and J genes are TRGV10 and TRGJP1. TRGV10 is marked as an open reading frame, function uncertain. This TCR came from a child who underwent cardiac surgery and was recorded as healthy. The encoded CDR3 is CAAWDSRNDTTGWFKIF. The nucleotides are TGTGCTGCGTGGGACTCCAGAAATGATACCACTGGTTGGTTCAAGATATTT.